These 13 T cell receptor beta chains were sequenced from one sample in a study of shared clonotypes between healthy human individuals. Some clones are missing from TCRdb's copy, which holds only in-frame ones; the method was immunoSEQ multiplex PCR. The sample includes about 680,000 clones, less than 80% seen only once; the top ten take less than 2%. Sequenced input: memory CD4+ T cells sorted from blood. Subset given: CD45RA-negative fraction. The receptors were gathered from a woman in her thirties in good health.

This clone occurred many times. J is TRBJ2-2 and V is TRBV11-1; D possibly uses TRBD1 or TRBD2 (5 bases each). The ends were cut back, 1 base at V and 1 base at J, with 10 bases in the middle. The CDR3 is 16 amino acids. CDR1 is SGHAT, CDR2 FQDESV, per germline (reference sequence). DNA for the CDR3: TGTGCCAGCAGCTTAGTAGGGGCGGGGAACACCGGGGAGCTGTTTTTT. It encodes CASSLVGAGNTGELFF.

This clone has at least ten counts. The chain joins TRBV19 to TRBJ2-4; the match to TRBD2 covers 7 bases. Losses at the gene ends were 3 bases for V and 6 bases for J; bases not matched to a gene: 5. Germline CDR1 LNHDA, CDR2 SQIVND (reference sequence). There are 14 residues in the CDR3. The CDR3 loop reads CASSILSGTNIQYF. The CDR3 DNA reads as TGTGCCAGTAGTATTTTGAGCGGGACAAACATTCAGTACTTC.

The rearrangement uses TRBV19 and TRBJ2-1; 8 bases map to TRBD2. The V and J ends lost 1 base and 8 bases, in that order; junction bases with no gene match: 13. The CDR3 is made up of 17 amino acids. Germline loops: CDR1 LNHDA, CDR2 SQIVND (reference sequence). The CDR3 DNA reads as TGTGCCAGTAGTATAGGTGCGGTGGGAGCGGGAGTCCATGAGCAGTTCTTC. Amino acids: CASSIGAVGAGVHEQFF.

V is TRBV11-2 and J is TRBJ2-1; 8 bases are a match to TRBD2. From germline, CDR1 is SGHAT and CDR2 FQNNGV. This CDR3 has 15 amino acids. Germline trimming cut 5 bases from V and 7 bases from J; bases unmatched to any gene: 10. The CDR3 coding sequence is TGTGCCAGCAGCCAGAGAAGAGCGGGAGAGAATGAGCAGTTCTTC. It yields the protein CASSQRRAGENEQFF.

This clone was recorded only once. This rearrangement joins TRBV21-1 to TRBJ1-1; the table's D call, TRBD1, has no DNA check behind it. TRBV21-1 is a pseudogene. This CDR3 spans 14 amino acids. The CDR3 is CASSNQGENTEAFF. The CDR3 region has the DNA TGTGCCAGCAGCAATCAGGGCGAGAACACTGAAGCTTTCTTT.

The J gene is TRBJ2-5, the V gene TRBV5-4; D assignment may be TRBD1 or TRBD2 (5 bases each). The germline V gene encodes CDR1 SGHNT and CDR2 YYREEE (reference sequence). V lost 4 bases to trimming and J lost 0 bases, with 13 bases between them. The CDR3 extends over 15 amino acids. The CDR3 bases are TGTGCCAGCAGCCAGAAGTCGGGACACCAAGAGACCCAGTACTTC. It translates to CASSQKSGHQETQYF.

V gene TRBV6-5 combines with J gene TRBJ2-7; D tentatively fits TRBD1 or TRBD2 (5 bases each). Trimming pared 7 bases from V and 2 bases from J, leaving 18 bases between. In germline, CDR1 is MNHEY, CDR2 SVGAGI. The CDR3 sequence is 15 residues long. The CDR3 nucleotides are TGTGCCAGCACACAACGTGGGACCGACCCCTACGAGCAGTACTTC. It yields the protein CASTQRGTDPYEQYF.

Note on this clone: This sample also contains other DNA sequences that code for the same CDR3. V usage is TRBV20-1 and J usage is TRBJ2-5; D gene uncertain. Germline V gene data show CDR1 as DFQATT and CDR2 as SNEGSKA (reference sequence). Between the trimmed V and J ends, which lost 5 bases and 5 bases, there was a span of 9 bases. This CDR3 has 11 amino acids. The CDR3, as DNA: TGCAGTGCTGATCCCCGGGAGACCCAGTACTTC. Its protein product is CSADPRETQYF.

This chain connects TRBV30 to TRBJ1-1; D uncertain. Per the germline V gene, CDR1 is GTSNPN and CDR2 is SVGIG (reference sequence). There are 13 residues in the CDR3. V was clipped by 1 base and J by 0 bases, with 6 bases between them. CDR3 residues: CAWSEQMNTEAFF. As DNA, the CDR3 is TGTGCCTGGAGTGAACAGATGAACACTGAAGCTTTCTTT.

This clone was seen a few times. This chain links TRBV10-3 with TRBJ1-3; TRBD1 matches at 8 bases. V shed 3 bases, J shed 2 bases, and the junction held 9 bases outside the gene matches. This CDR3 has 17 amino acids. CDR1 and CDR2 (germline): ENHRY, SYGVKD. The CDR3 spells CAISDGGQASAGNTIYF. DNA for the CDR3: TGTGCCATCAGTGATGGGGGACAGGCGTCGGCTGGAAACACCATATATTTT.

Concerning this clone itself: Because the CDR3's place on the DNA is in doubt, the DNA is left out and the CDR3 is given as listed by TCRdb. This chain uses TRBV6-1 with TRBJ1-1. Inclusive of both ends, the CDR3 amounts to 17 amino acids. Germline V gene data show CDR1 as MNHNS and CDR2 as SASEGT. The CDR3 reads CASSENRVPMTLKLSFF.

This chain uses TRBV7-9 with TRBJ2-1, with D uncertain. V was shortened by 0 bases and J by 0 bases, with 6 bases between the two germline ends. The CDR3 runs to 15 residues. Germline CDR1 reads SEHNR; CDR2 reads FQNEAQ (reference sequence). The CDR3 coding sequence is TGTGCCAGCAGCTTAGCGGCCACCTCCTACAATGAGCAGTTCTTC. Amino acid sequence: CASSLAATSYNEQFF.

The CDR3 is CASSQATGFEKLFF. Here the CDR3 DNA reads TGTGCCAGCAGCCAGGCGACAGGGTTTGAAAAACTGTTTTTT. V and J are TRBV4-2 and TRBJ1-4; 7 bases fit TRBD1. Germline V gives CDR1 LGHNA, CDR2 YNFKEQ. CDR3 length: 14 amino acids. J was trimmed by 7 bases and V by 3 bases; bases with no gene match: 5.